The 6 T cell receptor beta chains in this list originate from one sample, sequenced in a study of T-cell reconstitution after alpha-beta-depleted transplantation in children. As it was prepared, the TCRbeta library received unique molecular identifiers. TCRdb used MiXCR to reprocess the PCR reads, holding one entry per CDR3 protein. The data hold about 410,000 distinct CDR3 sequences, with roughly 20% observed a single time. Sequencing used PBMCs from the stem cell graft donor, obtained from the stem cell graft. The receptors were gathered from a human donor who donated a stem cell graft to a child with acute myeloid leukemia.

This clonotype was seen more than once but under ten times. CDR3 nucleotide sequence: TGCAGTGCTAGAGTTACCCCGAAAACCTACGAGCAGTACTTC. This encodes CSARVTPKTYEQYF. The chain is built from TRBV20-1 and TRBJ2-7, with unresolved D. The CDR3 covers 14 residues. Trimming left V 1 base short and J 2 bases short, with 12 bases between. The V gene's germline CDR1 is DFQATT and CDR2 SNEGSKA (reference sequence).

This clonotype was seen only a few times. This rearrangement joins TRBV18 to TRBJ2-7; no clear D. The CDR3 consists of 14 residues. Trimming took off 5 bases at V and 6 bases at J, with 17 bases between the two ends. Germline values: CDR1 KGHSH, CDR2 LQKENI. As DNA, the CDR3 is TGTGCCAGCTCAACCGAATTCGGGCGTCGCGAGCAGTACTTC. This codes for CASSTEFGRREQYF.

This clonotype turned up a few times. V is TRBV29-1 and J is TRBJ2-1, with a weak D call TRBD2 (5 bases). The CDR3 spans 13 residues. The germline V and J ends were trimmed by 7 bases and 2 bases, with 12 bases remaining between them. CDR1 and CDR2 from the germline V gene are SQVTM and ANQGSEA. The DNA for the CDR3 is TGCAGCGGAGAGCGGCCCACCTACAATGAGCAGTTCTTC. This codes for CSGERPTYNEQFF.

The chain has TRBV12-3 or TRBV12-4 and TRBJ2-1; possible D gene TRBD2, 6 bases. Trimming took off 2 bases at V and 4 bases at J, with 15 bases between the two ends. The CDR3 extends over 16 amino acids. The CDR3 DNA follows: TGTGCCAGCAGTTTATCCCCGGGACTCTTTTACAATGAGCAGTTCTTC. This codes for CASSLSPGLFYNEQFF.

There are many counts of this clonotype. The chain couples TRBV6-5 to TRBJ1-1; D uncertain. Germline CDR1 and CDR2: MNHEY and SVGAGI. There are 15 residues in the CDR3. Trimming cost V 2 bases and J 0 bases, with 10 bases left between them. This CDR3 is CASSYEGPMNTEAFF. In nucleotides, the CDR3 is TGTGCCAGCAGTTACGAGGGCCCGATGAACACTGAAGCTTTCTTT.

This clonotype was recorded many times. J is TRBJ1-5 and V is TRBV7-9; 9 bases are a match to TRBD1. CDR1 and CDR2 from the germline V gene are SEHNR and FQNEAQ (reference sequence). The CDR3 extends over 19 amino acids. V lost 1 base and J lost 2; bases outside the gene matches: 12. CDR3 sequence reads: CASSLGTGTGMVGNQPQHF. DNA for the CDR3: TGTGCCAGCAGCTTAGGAACGGGGACAGGGATGGTCGGCAATCAGCCCCAGCATTTT.